This T cell receptor beta chain was recovered during a study of shared clonotypes between healthy human individuals. Broader study findings: Expectations were that clonotype sharing among donors would be affected by sequencing depth.

It was around 0.3 ug DNA, roughly 32,000 T cell genomes, that went into each replicate PCR of unsorted PBMC. Method: immunoSEQ multiplex PCR; TCRdb's copy keeps in-frame clones and lacks some. The sample consists of a few hundred thousand clones, approximately 79% of them appearing once. Comment on this clone: Antigen unknown.

CDR1 and CDR2 from the germline V gene are SEHNR and FQNEAQ (reference sequence). V was clipped by 3 bases and J by 3 bases, with 9 bases between them. This CDR3 is 13 amino acids long. This chain links TRBV7-9 with TRBJ2-7, with D perhaps TRBD2 (5 bases). This receptor was identified in a woman between 40 and 55 years old in good health. Some clones in this sample may be carry-over from other donors' samples. Sample: PBMCs. The CDR3 is CASSFFGDYEQYF. The CDR3 DNA follows: TGTGCCAGCAGCTTTTTCGGGGACTACGAGCAGTACTTC.